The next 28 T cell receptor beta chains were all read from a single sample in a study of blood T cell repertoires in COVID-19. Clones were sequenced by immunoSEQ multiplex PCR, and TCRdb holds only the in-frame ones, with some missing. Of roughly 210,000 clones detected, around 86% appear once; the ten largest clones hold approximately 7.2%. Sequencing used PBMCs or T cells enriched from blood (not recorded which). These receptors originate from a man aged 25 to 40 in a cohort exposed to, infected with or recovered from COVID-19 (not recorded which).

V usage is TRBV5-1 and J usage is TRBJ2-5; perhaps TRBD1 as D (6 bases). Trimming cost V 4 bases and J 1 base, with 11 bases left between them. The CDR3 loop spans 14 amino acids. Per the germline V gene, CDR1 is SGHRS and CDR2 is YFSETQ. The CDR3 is CASSPGHAQETQYF. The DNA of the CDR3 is TGCGCCAGCAGCCCGGGACACGCCCAAGAGACCCAGTACTTC.

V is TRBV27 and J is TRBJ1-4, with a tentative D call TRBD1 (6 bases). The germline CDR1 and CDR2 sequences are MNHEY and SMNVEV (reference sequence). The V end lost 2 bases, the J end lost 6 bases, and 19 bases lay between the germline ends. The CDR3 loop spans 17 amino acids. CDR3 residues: CASSLGTPVGLDEKLFF. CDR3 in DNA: TGTGCCAGCAGTTTAGGGACACCAGTCGGCCTGGATGAAAAACTGTTTTTT.

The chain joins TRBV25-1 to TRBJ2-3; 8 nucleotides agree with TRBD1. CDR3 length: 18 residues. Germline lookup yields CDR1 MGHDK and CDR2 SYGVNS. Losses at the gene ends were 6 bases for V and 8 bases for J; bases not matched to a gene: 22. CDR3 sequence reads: CASSPPTGQGSIFATQYF. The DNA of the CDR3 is TGTGCCAGCAGCCCACCAACCGGACAGGGTTCAATTTTTGCTACGCAGTATTTT. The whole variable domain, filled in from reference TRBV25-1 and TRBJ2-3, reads EADIYQTPRYLVIGTGKKITLECSQTMGHDKMYWYQQDPGMELHLIHYSYGVNSTEKGDLSSESTVSRIRTEHFPLTLESARPSHTSQYLCASSPPTGQGSIFATQYFGPGTRLTVL.

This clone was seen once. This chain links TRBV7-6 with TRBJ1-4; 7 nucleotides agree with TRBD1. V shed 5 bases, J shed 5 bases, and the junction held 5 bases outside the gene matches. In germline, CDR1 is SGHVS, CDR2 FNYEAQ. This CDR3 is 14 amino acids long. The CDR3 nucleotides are TGTGCCAGCAGCCGCCGACAGGGCAATGAAAAACTGTTTTTT. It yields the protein CASSRRQGNEKLFF.

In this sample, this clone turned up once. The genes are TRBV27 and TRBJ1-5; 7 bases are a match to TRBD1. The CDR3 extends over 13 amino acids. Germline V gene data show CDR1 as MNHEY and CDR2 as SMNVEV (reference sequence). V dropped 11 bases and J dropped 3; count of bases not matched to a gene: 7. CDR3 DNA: TGTGCCGGCCGAGGGGGCTACAATCAGCCCCAGCATTTT. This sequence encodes CAGRGGYNQPQHF.

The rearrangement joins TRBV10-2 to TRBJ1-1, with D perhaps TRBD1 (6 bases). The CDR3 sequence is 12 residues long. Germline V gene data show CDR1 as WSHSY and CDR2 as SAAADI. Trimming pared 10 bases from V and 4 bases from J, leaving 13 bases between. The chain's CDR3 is CATLGGGTEAFF. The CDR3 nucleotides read TGCGCCACCCTAGGGGGGGGCACTGAAGCTTTCTTT.

DNA of the CDR3: TGTGCCAGCAGCCCATCACGGGGGGAAGCTTTCTTT. This sequence encodes CASSPSRGEAFF. The chain is built from TRBV7-3 and TRBJ1-1; D might be TRBD1 (5 bases). The V end lost 5 bases, the J end lost 8 bases, and 12 bases lay between the germline ends. The CDR3 is 12 residues long. Germline loops: CDR1 SGHTA, CDR2 FQGTGA.

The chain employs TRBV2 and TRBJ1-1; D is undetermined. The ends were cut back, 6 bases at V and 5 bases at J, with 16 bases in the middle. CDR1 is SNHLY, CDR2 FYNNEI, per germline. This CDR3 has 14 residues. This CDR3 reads CASRDSRKRTEAFF. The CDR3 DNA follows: TGTGCCAGCAGGGACTCCAGAAAGAGAACTGAAGCTTTCTTT.

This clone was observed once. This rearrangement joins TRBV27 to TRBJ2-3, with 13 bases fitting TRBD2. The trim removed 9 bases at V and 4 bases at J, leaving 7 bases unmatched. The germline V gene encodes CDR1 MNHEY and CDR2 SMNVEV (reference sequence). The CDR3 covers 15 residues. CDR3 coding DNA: TGTGCCAGTGGGACTAGCGGGGTTGTGGCAGATACGCAGTATTTT. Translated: CASGTSGVVADTQYF.

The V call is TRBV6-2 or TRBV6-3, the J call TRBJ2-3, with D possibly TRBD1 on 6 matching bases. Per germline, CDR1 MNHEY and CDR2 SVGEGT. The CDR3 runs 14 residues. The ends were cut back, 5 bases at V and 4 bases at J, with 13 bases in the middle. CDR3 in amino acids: CASSKLTGADTQYF. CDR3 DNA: TGTGCCAGCAGTAAACTGACAGGAGCAGATACGCAGTATTTT.

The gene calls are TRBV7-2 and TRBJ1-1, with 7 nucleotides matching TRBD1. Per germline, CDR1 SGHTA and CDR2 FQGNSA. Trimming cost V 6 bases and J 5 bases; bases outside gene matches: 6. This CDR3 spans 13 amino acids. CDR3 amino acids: CASSRGGWTEAFF. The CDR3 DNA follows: TGTGCCAGCAGTAGAGGGGGCTGGACTGAAGCTTTCTTT.

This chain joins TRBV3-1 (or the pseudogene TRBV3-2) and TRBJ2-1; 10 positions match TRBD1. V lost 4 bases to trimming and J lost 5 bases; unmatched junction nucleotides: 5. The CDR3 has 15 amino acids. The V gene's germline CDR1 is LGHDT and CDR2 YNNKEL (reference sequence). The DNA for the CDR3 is TGTGCCAGCAGCCTAAGCGGGACAGGGGACAATGAGCAGTTCTTC. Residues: CASSLSGTGDNEQFF.

In nucleotides, the CDR3 is TGTGCCAGCAGCCAAGCGGGACAGGGTATGAGACGGCAGCCCCAGCATTTT. It codes for CASSQAGQGMRRQPQHF. The chain couples TRBV3-1 (or the pseudogene TRBV3-2) to TRBJ1-5; 9 bases are a match to TRBD1. The CDR3 is 17 amino acids. V gave up 1 base and J gave up 7 bases; unmatched junction bases: 11. Germline CDR1 and CDR2: LGHDT and YNNKEL (reference sequence).

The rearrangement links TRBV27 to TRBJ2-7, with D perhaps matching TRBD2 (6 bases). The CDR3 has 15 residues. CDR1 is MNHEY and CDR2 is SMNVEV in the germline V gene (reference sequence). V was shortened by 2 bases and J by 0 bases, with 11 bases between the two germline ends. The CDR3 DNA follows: TGTGCCAGCAGTTTAACAGCGGGTGGCTCCTACGAGCAGTACTTC. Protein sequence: CASSLTAGGSYEQYF.

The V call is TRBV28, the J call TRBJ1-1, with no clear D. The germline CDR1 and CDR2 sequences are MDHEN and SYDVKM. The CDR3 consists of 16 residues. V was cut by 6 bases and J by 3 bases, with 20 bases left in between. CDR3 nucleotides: TGTGCCAGCAGCCCGCAATCTGTGAGGGCTCACACTGAAGCTTTCTTT. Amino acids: CASSPQSVRAHTEAFF.

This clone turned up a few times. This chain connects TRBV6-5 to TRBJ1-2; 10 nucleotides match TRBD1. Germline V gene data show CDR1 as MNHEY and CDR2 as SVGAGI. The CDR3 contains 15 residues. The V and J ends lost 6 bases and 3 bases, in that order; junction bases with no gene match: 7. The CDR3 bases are TGTGCCAGCAGCCACCGGGACAGGGGAGACTATGGCTACACCTTC. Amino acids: CASSHRDRGDYGYTF.

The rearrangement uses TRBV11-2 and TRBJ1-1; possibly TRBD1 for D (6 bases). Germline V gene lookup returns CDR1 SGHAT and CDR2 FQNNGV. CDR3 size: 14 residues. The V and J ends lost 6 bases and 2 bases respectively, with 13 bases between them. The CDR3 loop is CASRVTGSNTEAFF. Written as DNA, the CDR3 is TGTGCCAGCAGAGTCACAGGGTCTAACACTGAAGCTTTCTTT.

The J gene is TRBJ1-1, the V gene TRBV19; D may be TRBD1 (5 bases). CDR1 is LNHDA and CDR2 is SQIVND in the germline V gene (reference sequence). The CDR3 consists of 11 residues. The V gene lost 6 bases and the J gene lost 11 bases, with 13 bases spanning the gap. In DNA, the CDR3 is TGTGCCAGTAGGCTAGGGGATGGGGCTTTCTTT. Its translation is CASRLGDGAFF.

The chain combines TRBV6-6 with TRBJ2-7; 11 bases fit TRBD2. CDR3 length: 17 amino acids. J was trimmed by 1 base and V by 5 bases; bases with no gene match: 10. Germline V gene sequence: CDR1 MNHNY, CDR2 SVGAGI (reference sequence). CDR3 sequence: CASSPAPRLAGSYEQYF. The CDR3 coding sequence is TGTGCCAGCAGTCCGGCCCCACGACTAGCGGGATCCTACGAGCAGTACTTC.

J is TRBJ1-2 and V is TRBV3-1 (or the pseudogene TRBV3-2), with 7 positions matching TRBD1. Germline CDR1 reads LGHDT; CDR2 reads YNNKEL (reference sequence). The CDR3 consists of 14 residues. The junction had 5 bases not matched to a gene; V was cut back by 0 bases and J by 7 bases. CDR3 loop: CASSQERGQGGYTF. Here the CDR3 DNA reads TGTGCCAGCAGCCAAGAGAGGGGGCAAGGTGGCTACACCTTC.

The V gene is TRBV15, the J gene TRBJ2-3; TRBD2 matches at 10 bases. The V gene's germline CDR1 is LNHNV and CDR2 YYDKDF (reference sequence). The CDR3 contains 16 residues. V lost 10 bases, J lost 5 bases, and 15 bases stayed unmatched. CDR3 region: CAISIASGRSGDTQYF. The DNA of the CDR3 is TGTGCCATCTCTATCGCTAGCGGGAGATCAGGAGATACGCAGTATTTT.

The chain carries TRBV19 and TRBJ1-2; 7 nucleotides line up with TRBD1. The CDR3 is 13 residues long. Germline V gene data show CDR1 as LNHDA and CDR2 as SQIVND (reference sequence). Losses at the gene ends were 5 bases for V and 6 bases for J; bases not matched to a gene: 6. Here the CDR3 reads CASSATGPHGYTF. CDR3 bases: TGTGCCAGTAGTGCGACAGGGCCGCATGGCTACACCTTC.

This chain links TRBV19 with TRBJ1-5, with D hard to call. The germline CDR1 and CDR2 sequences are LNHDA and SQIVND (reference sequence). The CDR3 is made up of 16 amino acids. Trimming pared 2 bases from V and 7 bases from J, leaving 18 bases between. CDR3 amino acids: CASSIIGGNLGQPQHF. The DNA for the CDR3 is TGTGCCAGTAGTATAATAGGAGGGAATCTGGGGCAGCCCCAGCATTTT.

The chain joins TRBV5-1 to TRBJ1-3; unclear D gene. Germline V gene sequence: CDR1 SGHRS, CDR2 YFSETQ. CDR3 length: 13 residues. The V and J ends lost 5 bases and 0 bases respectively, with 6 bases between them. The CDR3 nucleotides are TGCGCCAGCAGTAGCGGCTCTGGAAACACCATATATTTT. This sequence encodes CASSSGSGNTIYF.

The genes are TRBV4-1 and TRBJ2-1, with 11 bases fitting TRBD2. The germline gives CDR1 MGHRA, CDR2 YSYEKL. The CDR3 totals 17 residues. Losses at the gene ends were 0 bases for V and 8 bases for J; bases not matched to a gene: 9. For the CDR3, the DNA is TGCGCCAGCAGCCAAGAGGGGATAGCGGGAGGGCCGTATGAGCAGTTCTTC. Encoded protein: CASSQEGIAGGPYEQFF.

Written as DNA, the CDR3 is TGTGCCAGCAGTCCTCAAGACCGACAAGCGGGGGGCTACACCTTC. Translated: CASSPQDRQAGGYTF. The gene calls are TRBV28 and TRBJ1-2; D call uncertain. From germline, CDR1 is MDHEN and CDR2 SYDVKM. The CDR3 totals 15 residues. Trimming left V 5 bases short and J 8 bases short, with 21 bases between.

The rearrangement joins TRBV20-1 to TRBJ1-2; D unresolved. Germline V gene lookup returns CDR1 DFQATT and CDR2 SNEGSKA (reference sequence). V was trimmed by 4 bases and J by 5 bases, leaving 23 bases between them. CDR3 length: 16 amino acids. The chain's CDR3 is CSATDLGGSSLYGYTF. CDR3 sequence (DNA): TGCAGTGCTACTGACCTCGGAGGTTCCAGCCTTTATGGCTACACCTTC.

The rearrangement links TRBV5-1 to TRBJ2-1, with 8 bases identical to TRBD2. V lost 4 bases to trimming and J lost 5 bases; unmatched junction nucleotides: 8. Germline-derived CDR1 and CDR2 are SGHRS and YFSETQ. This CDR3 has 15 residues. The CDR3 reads CASSPGGEVDNEQFF. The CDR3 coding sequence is TGCGCCAGCAGCCCCGGGGGGGAAGTGGACAATGAGCAGTTCTTC. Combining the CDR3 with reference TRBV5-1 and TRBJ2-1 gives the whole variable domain KAGVTQTPRYLIKTRGQQVTLSCSPISGHRSVSWYQQTPGQGLQFLFEYFSETQRNKGNFPGRFSGRQFSNSRSEMNVSTLELGDSALYLCASSPGGEVDNEQFFGPGTRLTVL.